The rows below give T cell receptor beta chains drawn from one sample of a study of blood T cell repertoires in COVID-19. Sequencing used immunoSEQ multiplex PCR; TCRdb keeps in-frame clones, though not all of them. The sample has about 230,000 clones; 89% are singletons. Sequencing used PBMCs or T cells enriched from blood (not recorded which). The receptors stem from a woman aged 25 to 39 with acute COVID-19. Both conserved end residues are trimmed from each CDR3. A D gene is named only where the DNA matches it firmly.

AWSVLRGYIY	10	TRBV30	NA
ASSDFPGSYNEQF	13	TRBV2	NA
ARSRLAGGNTGELF	14	TRBV5-3	TRBD2
ASSLVLAGGNSNEQF	15	TRBV5-1	TRBD2
ASSVPEAGVNYGYT	14	TRBV9	NA
ASSIRRGEDGYT	12	TRBV19	NA
ASSGRSGNQPQH	12	TRBV19	NA
ASSLGGGLGTDTQY	14	TRBV7-3	NA
ASSLFSFDRGLNQPQH	16	TRBV28	TRBD1
ASSSARGVGNTIY	13	TRBV19	NA
AWKQQGASYEQY	12	TRBV30	NA
ASTLGGNNSPLH	12	TRBV7-2	NA
ASHNDRGKGYT	11	TRBV25-1	TRBD1
ASSPGGGDTEAF	12	TRBV18	NA
SVIEAGLGTEAF	12	TRBV29-1	NA
ASSYDGQALNSPLH	14	TRBV7-2	TRBD1
ASSLVQGAFYEQY	13	TRBV5-1	TRBD1
ASSPRTSGALEQY	13	TRBV5-1	TRBD2
ASSARLAGGDEQY	13	TRBV7-2	TRBD2
ASSYSLEGLEAF	12	TRBV6-5	NA
ASSQGTGDDIQY	12	TRBV3-1/TRBV3-2	NA
ASSRDREQPQH	11	TRBV9	TRBD1
ASIRRNRGHEQY	12	TRBV19	TRBD1
ASSRKAGPNEQF	12	TRBV7-2	NA
ASSRYRDGELF	11	TRBV19	NA
AISESGGTATYGYT	14	TRBV10-3	NA
ASSEGVAGGRDTQY	14	TRBV25-1	TRBD2
ASTQQGFGEQY	11	TRBV25-1	NA
ASSLTEGAREKLF	13	TRBV13	TRBD1
ASSVVQGGGEQY	12	TRBV7-8	TRBD1
ASRPQGGYEQY	11	TRBV10-2	TRBD1
ASSDTPGPGGDTQY	14	TRBV5-1	TRBD2
ASSDAHLSTGELF	13	TRBV25-1	NA
ASRGGQGREKLF	12	TRBV5-1	TRBD1
ASSQDPGQGAFNEQF	15	TRBV4-1	TRBD1
SVEGGGKSNTEAF	13	TRBV29-1	NA
ASSPTGGSYEQY	12	TRBV7-3	TRBD1
ASSRTGFGYTSPLH	14	TRBV5-4	NA
ASIGGATTPYNEQF	14	TRBV25-1	NA
ASSGLSFGQGYQETQY	16	TRBV6-1	TRBD1